Shown below are 5 T cell receptor beta chains from a single sample sequenced in a study of T-cell memory formation after mild COVID-19. TCRdb reanalysed the 5' RACE reads using MiXCR and keeps one entry per CDR3 protein. The table records fewer than 250,000 distinct CDR3 sequences, approximately 20% of them present only once. Sequencing used PBMCs or a T cell subset sorted from them (not recorded which). These receptors were collected from an adult woman who had mild COVID-19 (a few samples of this study predate the infection). Cell type and time point are not known.

V gene TRBV6-6 combines with J gene TRBJ1-1, with D unresolved. The V gene lost 5 bases and the J gene lost 0 bases, with 7 bases spanning the gap. The CDR3 length is 13 residues. Germline V lookup: CDR1 MNHNY, CDR2 SVGAGI (reference sequence). The CDR3 spells CASSTVLNTEAFF. Here the CDR3 DNA reads TGTGCCAGCAGTACAGTGTTGAACACTGAAGCTTTCTTT.

This clonotype was seen a few times. The J gene is TRBJ1-4, the V gene TRBV10-3; the match to TRBD1 covers 7 bases. Germline loops: CDR1 ENHRY, CDR2 SYGVKD. Trimming took 3 bases from V and 7 from J; bases not matched to a gene: 5. The CDR3 is 14 amino acids. CDR3 region: CAISDHRGGEKLFF. As DNA, the CDR3 is TGTGCCATCAGTGATCACAGGGGAGGTGAAAAACTGTTTTTT.

The rearrangement links TRBV13 to TRBJ1-1; TRBD1 matches 9 bases. With 1 base clipped from V and 6 bases from J, the junction kept 15 bases outside the gene matches. The germline gives CDR1 PRHDT, CDR2 FYEKMQ (reference sequence). CDR3 size: 18 residues. This CDR3 is CASSLDRDRVLGLPEAFF. CDR3 bases: TGTGCCAGCAGCTTAGACCGGGACAGGGTACTCGGCCTGCCTGAAGCTTTCTTT.

The genes are TRBV5-4 and TRBJ1-4; TRBD1 is a possible D gene (6 bases). V was trimmed by 2 bases and J by 8 bases, leaving 13 bases between them. The CDR3 is made up of 14 amino acids. Germline values: CDR1 SGHNT, CDR2 YYREEE (reference sequence). CDR3 DNA sequence: TGTGCCAGCAGCTTTTATCAGGGGACCGAAAAACTGTTTTTT. Translated: CASSFYQGTEKLFF. Full variable domain (rest looked up from reference TRBV5-4 and TRBJ1-4): ETGVTQSPTHLIKTRGQQVTLRCSSQSGHNTVSWYQQALGQGPQFIFQYYREEENGRGNFPPRFSGLQFPNYSSELNVNALELDDSALYLCASSFYQGTEKLFFGSGTQLSVL.

This clonotype was seen only a few times. The chain links TRBV7-7 to TRBJ2-5; TRBD1 aligns across 7 bases. The germline V gene has CDR1 SSHAT and CDR2 FNYEAQ (reference sequence). The trim removed 5 bases at V and 3 bases at J, leaving 3 bases unmatched. The length of the CDR3 is 13 residues. The CDR3 DNA reads as TGTGCCAGCAGCCGGGACAGCAAAGAGACCCAGTACTTC. This encodes CASSRDSKETQYF.